One sample yielded the 17 T cell receptor beta chains listed below, sequenced in a study of beta chain features in type 1 diabetes. The whole isolated RNA underwent reverse transcription, so sequencing captured expressed TCRB transcripts. Assay used: immunoSEQ multiplex PCR; TCRdb lists only in-frame clones, some missing. The sample records some 250,000 clones, 25% to 30% being singletons. The sequencing sample was made of central memory CD4+ T cells from blood. The source is a man aged 25 to 40 in good health.

The V and J genes are TRBV15 and TRBJ2-1; 7 bases match TRBD1. V shed 0 bases and J 13 bases; nucleotides not matched to a gene: 6. The CDR3 consists of 13 residues. CDR1 LNHNV and CDR2 YYDKDF come from the germline V gene (reference sequence). The CDR3 sequence: CATSRDRQGGQFF. Written as DNA, the CDR3 is TGTGCCACCAGCAGAGATCGACAGGGCGGACAGTTCTTC.

The CDR3 loop reads CASNLRGDSSYEQYF. Written as DNA, the CDR3 is TGTGCCAGCAACCTTCGTGGGGACTCGTCTTACGAGCAGTACTTC. The chain has TRBV7-2 and TRBJ2-7, with D maybe TRBD2 (6 bases). Between the trimmed V and J ends, which lost 7 bases and 4 bases, there was a span of 20 bases. CDR3 length: 15 amino acids. The V gene's germline CDR1 is SGHTA and CDR2 FQGNSA.

This clone was picked up a small number of times. The rearrangement links TRBV29-1 to TRBJ2-7; unclear D gene. Trimming shortened V by 6 bases and J by 2 bases, and 11 bases separated the two germline ends. The CDR3 extends over 12 amino acids. The germline CDR1 and CDR2 sequences are SQVTM and ANQGSEA. This CDR3 is CSVTGSAYEQYF. The CDR3, as DNA: TGCAGCGTGACCGGGTCCGCCTACGAGCAGTACTTC.

The chain combines TRBV28 with TRBJ1-2, with unresolved D. The CDR3 is 13 residues long. Trimming removed 4 bases at V and 3 bases at J, with 9 bases between. CDR1 and CDR2 from the germline V gene are MDHEN and SYDVKM. CDR3 residues: CASSSRPHYGYTF. The CDR3 DNA is TGTGCCAGCAGTTCCAGGCCCCACTATGGCTACACCTTC.

Only a few counts were recorded for this clone. The chain links TRBV7-2 to TRBJ2-1, with D unclear. The CDR3 consists of 15 residues. V lost 0 bases, J lost 5 bases, and 11 bases lay in between. Germline CDR1 reads SGHTA; CDR2 reads FQGNSA. CDR3 sequence: CASSLAVSTNNEQFF. The CDR3, as DNA: TGTGCCAGCAGCTTAGCCGTCTCCACCAACAATGAGCAGTTCTTC.

This sequence joins TRBV5-1 and TRBJ1-1; D is ambiguous. The CDR3 loop spans 13 amino acids. Trimming shortened V by 0 bases and J by 5 bases, and 8 bases separated the two germline ends. Germline CDR1 reads SGHRS; CDR2 reads YFSETQ. The DNA of the CDR3 is TGCGCCAGCAGCTTGGAGATCAGAACTGAAGCTTTCTTT. Protein: CASSLEIRTEAFF.

This clone was detected a few times. The chain has TRBV27 and TRBJ2-2, with 7 bases lining up with TRBD1. The CDR3 is made up of 17 amino acids. Germline CDR1 MNHEY, CDR2 SMNVEV (reference sequence). The trim removed 5 bases at V and 3 bases at J, leaving 12 bases unmatched. CDR3 bases: TGTGCCAGCAGTAAGAACAGGGGTCTCCCTGACACCGGGGAGCTGTTTTTT. It is translated as CASSKNRGLPDTGELFF.

The chain carries TRBV25-1 and TRBJ1-2, with 7 bases identical to TRBD1. Germline CDR1 is MGHDK and CDR2 is SYGVNS. The CDR3 has 14 amino acids. J gave up 2 bases and V 2 bases, and 2 bases lay outside the gene matches. CDR3 DNA: TGTGCCAGCAGTGAAATACAGGGGAACTATGGCTACACCTTC. Translation gives CASSEIQGNYGYTF.

This clone was observed a handful of times. The chain is built from TRBV18 and TRBJ2-1; D remains ambiguous. The CDR3 spans 12 residues. V was trimmed by 2 bases and J by 9 bases, leaving 8 bases between them. The V gene's germline CDR1 is KGHSH and CDR2 LQKENI. CDR3 protein: CASSPNLSEQFF. The CDR3 nucleotides read TGTGCCAGCTCACCAAATTTGAGTGAGCAGTTCTTC.

This clone was observed a handful of times. The same CDR3 arises from other DNA sequences in this sample as well. The chain has TRBV7-2 and TRBJ2-1; maybe TRBD1 (5 bases). The length of the CDR3 is 12 residues. V was shortened by 5 bases and J by 8 bases, with 10 bases between the two germline ends. Germline assignment: CDR1 SGHTA and CDR2 FQGNSA. The CDR3 here is CASSLQGYEQFF. The CDR3 region has the DNA TGTGCCAGCAGCCTTCAGGGATATGAGCAGTTCTTC.

This clone was counted ten times or more. The chain has TRBV15 and TRBJ2-5, with 7 nucleotides matching TRBD1. V lost 6 bases to trimming and J lost 7 bases; unmatched junction nucleotides: 8. The CDR3 consists of 13 residues. The germline V gene encodes CDR1 LNHNV and CDR2 YYDKDF (reference sequence). The CDR3 DNA is TGTGCCACCAGAAGCGACAGGGAAGGGACCCAGTACTTC. Its protein is CATRSDREGTQYF.

J is TRBJ1-1 and V is TRBV7-9, with 7 bases matching TRBD1. Trimming cost V 5 bases and J 7 bases; bases outside gene matches: 7. This CDR3 has 13 residues. CDR1 and CDR2 from the germline V gene are SEHNR and FQNEAQ (reference sequence). This CDR3 reads CASSPSRDSEAFF. In nucleotides, the CDR3 is TGTGCCAGCAGCCCGTCCCGGGACAGTGAAGCTTTCTTT. The whole variable domain, remainder taken from reference TRBV7-9 and TRBJ1-1, is DTGVSQNPRHKITKRGQNVTFRCDPISEHNRLYWYRQTLGQGPEFLTYFQNEAQLEKSRLLSDRFSAERPKGSFSTLEIQRTEQGDSAMYLCASSPSRDSEAFFGQGTRLTVV.

The genes are TRBV13 and TRBJ2-5; the D is unclear. V lost 5 bases to trimming and J lost 0 bases, with 10 bases between them. Looked up from germline, CDR1 is PRHDT and CDR2 is FYEKMQ (reference sequence). This CDR3 contains 14 residues. The CDR3 here is CASSLTPHQETQYF. CDR3 DNA: TGTGCCAGCAGCCTTACACCGCACCAAGAGACCCAGTACTTC.

This clone appeared many times. This chain joins TRBV27 and TRBJ2-5, with a weak D call TRBD2 (6 bases). The CDR3 consists of 14 residues. Trimming left V 5 bases short and J 4 bases short, with 14 bases between. CDR1 is MNHEY, CDR2 SMNVEV, per germline (reference sequence). CDR3 residues: CASSPTSRIETQYF. The CDR3 bases are TGTGCCAGCAGTCCGACTAGTAGGATAGAGACCCAGTACTTC.

The chain combines TRBV7-7 with TRBJ2-1; 13 bases are a match to TRBD2. CDR3 size: 14 residues. The trim removed 5 bases at V and 15 bases at J, leaving 10 bases unmatched. Germline V lookup: CDR1 SSHAT, CDR2 FNYEAQ (reference sequence). The CDR3 here is CASSLTGTSGILFF. In DNA form, the CDR3 reads TGTGCCAGCAGCCTCACCGGGACTAGCGGGATTCTGTTCTTC. The complete variable domain, with remaining parts taken from reference TRBV7-7 and TRBJ2-1, reads GAGVSQSPRYKVTKRGQDVTLRCDPISSHATLYWYQQALGQGPEFLTYFNYEAQPDKSGLPSDRFSAERPEGSISTLTIQRTEQRDSAMYRCASSLTGTSGILFFGPGTRLTVL.

The chain links TRBV7-2 to TRBJ2-7; 9 nucleotides agree with TRBD1. The germline V gene has CDR1 SGHTA and CDR2 FQGNSA. This CDR3 region has 16 residues. The V gene end was trimmed by 1 base and the J gene end by 3 bases; junction bases not matched to a gene: 7. DNA for the CDR3: TGTGCCAGCAGCTTAGTTCCGGGACAGGGTAACTACGAGCAGTACTTC. It specifies CASSLVPGQGNYEQYF.

This clone was counted only a few times. V and J are TRBV15 and TRBJ2-7, with D tentatively TRBD2 (6 bases). V lost 0 bases and J 0 bases, leaving 12 bases between the germline ends. This CDR3 is 16 amino acids long. The germline gives CDR1 LNHNV, CDR2 YYDKDF (reference sequence). CDR3 DNA: TGTGCCACCAGCAGAGAACCCCGGGAGTACTCCTACGAGCAGTACTTC. This codes for CATSREPREYSYEQYF.